These 6 T cell receptor beta chains were all obtained from the same sample, sequenced in a study of cytomegalovirus exposure and HLA in healthy donors. The PCR ran on 60 Vbeta and 13 Jbeta primers. This table comes from immunoSEQ multiplex PCR, and its TCRdb copy is limited to in-frame clones, with some not included. The repertoire holds roughly 180,000 clones, with 80% as singletons. Sequenced sample: PBMCs. Source of these receptors: a man aged 25 to 40 in good health and CMV-seropositive.

The chain couples TRBV4-1 to TRBJ1-4, with TRBD1 identical over 7 bases. Germline V gene data show CDR1 as MGHRA and CDR2 as YSYEKL. V lost 4 bases and J lost 7; bases outside the gene matches: 6. The CDR3 totals 14 residues. The DNA of the CDR3 is TGCGCCAGCAGCCTGACAGGGATGAGTGAAAAACTGTTTTTT. Translated, it gives CASSLTGMSEKLFF.

The chain joins TRBV5-1 to TRBJ2-2, with 16 positions matching TRBD2. This CDR3 has 18 amino acids. Losses at the gene ends were 4 bases for V and 5 bases for J; bases not matched to a gene: 8. Germline V gene data show CDR1 as SGHRS and CDR2 as YFSETQ. CDR3 bases: TGCGCCAGCAGCATCGGGACTAGCGGGAGGGCCCTGACCGGGGAGCTGTTTTTT. Translated, it gives CASSIGTSGRALTGELFF.

This sequence joins TRBV19 and TRBJ2-7, with 13 bases identical to TRBD2. This CDR3 spans 16 amino acids. The germline V gene has CDR1 LNHDA and CDR2 SQIVND (reference sequence). The junction had 10 bases not matched to a gene; V was cut back by 4 bases and J by 7 bases. CDR3 DNA sequence: TGTGCCAGTAGTACAAGGACTAGCGGGAGTTCGGGAGAGCAGTACTTC. Protein sequence: CASSTRTSGSSGEQYF.

This clone was counted once. The chain combines TRBV29-1 with TRBJ1-1; tentatively, D is TRBD1 (5 bases). Germline V gene lookup returns CDR1 SQVTM and CDR2 ANQGSEA. The CDR3 runs to 15 residues. V lost 5 bases and J 2 bases, leaving 18 bases between the germline ends. The CDR3 nucleotides read TGCAGCGTTAGTTCGGGGGTCGGGGTAAACACTGAAGCTTTCTTT. Encoded protein: CSVSSGVGVNTEAFF.

Ten or more counts support this clone. The chain uses TRBV6-5 and TRBJ1-2; D is unclear. The CDR3 contains 13 residues. CDR1 MNHEY and CDR2 SVGAGI come from the germline V gene. The ends were cut back, 6 bases at V and 3 bases at J, with 11 bases in the middle. CDR3 in amino acids: CASSTESDYGYTF. The CDR3 DNA sequence: TGTGCCAGCAGCACGGAGAGCGACTATGGCTACACCTTC.

The chain recombines TRBV10-3 with TRBJ1-2; D not resolved. Trimming took off 0 bases at V and 6 bases at J, with 11 bases between the two ends. There are 14 residues in the CDR3. Germline CDR1 and CDR2: ENHRY and SYGVKD. CDR3 sequence (DNA): TGTGCCATCAGTGAGTCGTTTTCCGAGGATGGCTACACCTTC. It codes for CAISESFSEDGYTF.